This T cell receptor beta chain stems from a study of blood T cell repertoires in COVID-19. Germline CDR1 reads MNHEY; CDR2 reads SVGAGI. Germline trimming cut 4 bases from V and 4 bases from J; bases unmatched to any gene: 3. The CDR3 covers 15 residues. TCRdb's table, derived via immunoSEQ multiplex PCR, lists solely in-frame clones and lacks some. This sample has fewer than 250,000 clones, with roughly 91% found just once. Sequenced material: PBMCs or T cells enriched from blood (not recorded which). The receptor was derived from a young man in a cohort exposed to, infected with or recovered from COVID-19 (not recorded which). This sequence joins TRBV6-5 and TRBJ2-1, with TRBD1 matching 11 bases. For the CDR3, the DNA is TGTGCCAGCAGTTGGACAGGGGGCCTTTACAATGAGCAGTTCTTC. As protein: CASSWTGGLYNEQFF.